This TCR beta chain derives from a study of spatial heterogeneity in lung cancer (dated by TCRdb to between 2018 and 2020). As for the study more broadly: Beta-chain transcripts were consistently detected in greater numbers than alpha-chain transcripts, which likely reflects a higher abundance of beta-chain transcripts. In tumor regions, TCR transcript counts showed a strong correlation with a T cell transcriptional module score from matched bulk RNA-seq. In the raw uncorrected reads, each unique combination of TCR and UMI appeared more than ten times on average. In non-small cell lung cancer, the study quantitatively compared TCR alpha and beta repertoires across several tumor regions, matched nontumor lung, and blood. The study linked features of the TCR repertoire to counts of nonsynonymous mutations, which were determined by whole-exome sequencing of tumor tissue. At surgery, both alpha and beta chains were TCR-sequenced in around 240 tumor regions, fewer than 85 matched nontumor lung samples and 50 to 60 PBMC samples.

What the work shows at the level of the full study, not this receptor alone: The number of expanded intratumoral alpha and beta TCRs correlated with the tumor nonsynonymous mutation count. Additional single-cell paired TCR alpha and beta sequencing was considered necessary to confirm, at a functional level, the hypothesis that regional TCRs recognize regional mutations. TCR-seq was estimated to cover only roughly 7% of tumor T cells for alpha chains and 13% to 15% for beta chains. Counts of ubiquitous and regional expanded TCRs were found to correlate with counts of ubiquitous and regional nonsynonymous mutations, respectively.

Reading the germline V gene gives CDR1 WSHSY and CDR2 SAAADI. The CDR3 sequence holds 17 residues, the cysteine and phenylalanine included. Only the CDR3 part of the read is kept: 51 bases, read in frame from the first base. V is trimmed back by 4 bases and J by 5 bases, and the junction contains 16 bases that no gene match accounts for. The time point label of this sample denotes: sample taken at primary tumor resection. The donors were 60 to 80 patients from the lung TRACERx cohort who had early-stage, untreated non-small cell lung cancer. For TCR sequencing, whole RNA was extracted from tumor and nontumor lung tissue, or from cryopreserved PBMC samples, and no cell sorting was done. Only patients for whom sufficient RNA was available from at least two tumor regions were selected for TCR sequencing. Before selection, tumor and adjacent nontumor lung specimens were reviewed by a lung pathologist.

The protocol used for the library was 5' RACE. The sequencer listed for this sample is NextSeq 500. To allow correction of PCR and sequencing errors, the TCR library protocol tagged every TCR cDNA molecule with a unique molecular identifier. For the original study's pipeline: TCR identification, UMI-based error correction and CDR3 extraction were all carried out with Decombinator tools. Expanded TCRs were defined as those above a frequency of 2 per 1,000, corresponding to the top 1% of the tumor frequency distribution. Expanded tumor TCRs were classed as regional if statistically deemed absent (corrected P<0.05) from at least one tumor region, otherwise ubiquitous. Each repertoire was subsampled 100 times to 5,000 TCRs, after which Renyi diversity was computed with the R vegan package. To build CDR3 similarity networks, amino acid triplet string-kernel similarity was used, and CDR3s were connected when their pairwise similarity was above 0.82. Using fastp trimming at Q25 and MiXCR clonotype assembly, TCRdb reanalyzed the public sequencing data and kept in-frame beta chains. Each record represents a unique CDR3 protein, reported with the most common genes and DNA among its rows. TCRdb's processing, not the authors', yielded these V and J calls. The sample table lists 750 to 900 distinct CDR3 sequences, about 7% of them with a count of one. The leading ten clones occupy 25% to 35% of the sample.

This clonotype is large (0.1 to 1%). Its antigen is unknown. The record has no base qualities; no much larger clone is one base away. Being off target in a library aimed at alpha chains, this beta chain has a size of little meaning. This receptor was taken from a female donor with early-stage non-small cell lung cancer. The sequencing here drew on lung tumor tissue, taken at surgery. The sequence is built from TRBV10-2 and TRBJ2-5; 7 of the junction bases match TRBD2. For the CDR3, the sequence is CASSGLRTGGPGETQYF. In nucleotides, the sequence is TGCGCCAGCAGTGGACTAAGGACGGGAGGACCGGGGGAGACCCAGTACTTC.